What follows are 16 T cell receptor beta chains derived from one specimen sequenced in a study of blood T cells in healthy people across ages. Primers used in a second PCR of roughly 6 to 11 cycles were a sample-barcoded 5' primer and a J-beta primer mix. TCRdb recomputed calls from the 5' RACE reads with MiXCR, one row per CDR3 protein. Among around 650,000 distinct CDR3 sequences listed, 32% were seen once. Sequenced: blood. The origin of the receptors is an elderly woman in good health.

In the case of this clonotype: A much larger clone lies one base from this, so it may be a read error. This chain links TRBV2 with TRBJ1-2; perhaps TRBD1 as D (6 bases). Germline assignment: CDR1 SNHLY and CDR2 FYNNEI. V lost 5 bases and J 4 bases, leaving 17 bases between the germline ends. The CDR3 extends over 15 amino acids. This CDR3 reads CASSPDRQLGYGYTF. As DNA, the CDR3 is TGTGCCAGCAGTCCAGACAGGCAACTAGGCTATGGCTACACCTTC. The full variable domain, in which reference TRBV2 and TRBJ1-2 provide the parts outside the CDR3, is EPEVTQTPSHQVTQMGQEVILRCVPISNHLYFYWYRQILGQKVEFLVSFYNNEISEKSEIFDDQFSVERPDGSNFTLKIRSTKLEDSAMYFCASSPDRQLGYGYTFGSGTRLTVV.

The chain links TRBV9 to TRBJ2-3; 12 bases map to TRBD2. V lost 4 bases, J lost 2 bases, and 5 bases stayed unmatched. The germline V gene encodes CDR1 SGDLS and CDR2 YYNGEE. The CDR3 covers 16 residues. The CDR3 DNA reads as TGTGCCAGCAGCTCCGGACTAGCGGGACTCACAGATACGCAGTATTTT. Translating gives CASSSGLAGLTDTQYF.

Notes on this clonotype: This may stem from a read error, because a much larger clone lies one nucleotide away. V and J are TRBV2 and TRBJ2-5; 8 positions match TRBD1. Germline assignment: CDR1 SNHLY and CDR2 FYNNEI. The CDR3 extends over 15 amino acids. The ends lost 2 bases at V and 11 bases at J; junction bases unmatched: 13. The CDR3 reads CASSEMDRAANEQYF. CDR3 nucleotide sequence: TGTGCCAGCAGTGAAATGGACAGGGCGGCCAATGAGCAGTACTTC. Looking up the rest from reference TRBV2 and TRBJ2-5 gives the full variable domain: EPEVTQTPSHQVTQMGQEVILRCVPISNHLYFYWYRQILGQKVEFLVSFYNNEISEKSEIFDDQFSVERPDGSNFTLKIRSTKLEDSAMYFCASSEMDRAANEQYFGPGTRLLVL.

This sequence joins TRBV5-1 and TRBJ2-7; 9 bases are a match to TRBD1. The CDR3 has 17 amino acids. Germline lookup yields CDR1 SGHRS and CDR2 YFSETQ. V gave up 0 bases and J gave up 5 bases; unmatched junction bases: 12. This CDR3 is CASSLAASGTGSHEQYF. The CDR3 nucleotides read TGCGCCAGCAGCTTGGCCGCATCAGGGACAGGGTCCCACGAGCAGTACTTC.

This sequence joins TRBV12-3 or TRBV12-4 and TRBJ1-6; maybe TRBD1 (5 bases). The length of the CDR3 is 15 residues. Trimming removed 5 bases from V and 5 bases from J, with 13 bases in between. The CDR3 region has the DNA TGTGCCAGCAGTCTGGGGGGTTCCAATAATTCACCCCTCCACTTT. It translates to CASSLGGSNNSPLHF.

The chain carries TRBV7-8 and TRBJ2-1, with a tentative D call TRBD1 (6 bases). This CDR3 contains 14 residues. The V gene lost 1 base and the J gene lost 12 bases, with 16 bases spanning the gap. Germline V gives CDR1 SGHVS, CDR2 FQNEAQ. CDR3 in amino acids: CASSLGPSGAAQFF. CDR3 nucleotide sequence: TGTGCCAGCAGCTTAGGACCTTCAGGGGCTGCGCAGTTCTTC.

The chain has TRBV7-9 and TRBJ1-5; 8 positions agree with TRBD1. V lost 4 bases, J lost 10 bases, and 15 bases stayed unmatched. This CDR3 is 16 amino acids long. Per the germline V gene, CDR1 is SEHNR and CDR2 is FQNEAQ (reference sequence). The CDR3 DNA reads TGTGCCAGCAGCTCATTATCCGGGACAGGTGGTCCCCCCCAGCATTTT. It translates to CASSSLSGTGGPPQHF.

In its sample, this clonotype was seen many times. Since a much larger clone is just one base distant, this may be a read error. This chain's CDR3 is CAISESTNEQYF. The DNA of the CDR3 is TGTGCCATCAGTGAGTCGACTAATGAGCAGTACTTC. The chain combines TRBV10-3 with TRBJ2-5; D might be TRBD2 (5 bases). CDR3 length: 12 amino acids. Germline V lookup: CDR1 ENHRY, CDR2 SYGVKD. Trimming took 0 bases from V and 11 from J, leaving 10 bases between them.

V is TRBV7-9 and J is TRBJ2-1, with 10 bases that match TRBD1. Trimming removed 8 bases from V and 5 bases from J; junction bases left unmatched: 6. CDR1 SEHNR and CDR2 FQNEAQ come from the germline V gene (reference sequence). The CDR3 covers 14 residues. The CDR3 coding sequence is TGTGCCAGCGCGACGGGACAGGGGCACAATGAGCAGTTCTTC. Protein sequence: CASATGQGHNEQFF.

In its sample, this clonotype was seen a few times. This sequence may be a read error, since a much larger clone differs from it by one base. The V call is TRBV20-1, the J call TRBJ2-7; D gene uncertain. Per germline, CDR1 DFQATT and CDR2 SNEGSKA (reference sequence). The V end was cut by 3 bases, the J end by 7 bases, with 19 bases between. This CDR3 is 14 amino acids long. The CDR3 DNA sequence: TGCAGTGCTAGGTTACACGGTGGCCGCAATGAGCAGTACTTC. Its translation is CSARLHGGRNEQYF.

This clonotype was seen ten or more times. This chain links TRBV5-1 with TRBJ2-3, with 8 bases aligning to TRBD2. This CDR3 region has 17 residues. CDR1 SGHRS and CDR2 YFSETQ come from the germline V gene. V trimming: 0 bases; J trimming: 5 bases; junction bases outside the gene matches: 11. Here the CDR3 DNA reads TGCGCCAGCAGCTTGGACCCTCCGGGGGGGCCGGGAGATACGCAGTATTTT. As protein: CASSLDPPGGPGDTQYF.

In its sample, this clonotype was seen many times. The V and J genes are TRBV6-6 and TRBJ2-1, with D unresolved. Germline V lookup: CDR1 MNHNY, CDR2 SVGAGI (reference sequence). V was shortened by 0 bases and J by 2 bases, with 11 bases between the two germline ends. CDR3 length: 16 amino acids. Here the CDR3 reads CASSYSSQVTYNEQFF. The CDR3 DNA follows: TGTGCCAGCAGTTACTCGAGTCAGGTAACCTACAATGAGCAGTTCTTC.

This sequence joins TRBV4-1 and TRBJ1-1; 8 nucleotides match TRBD1. V dropped 3 bases and J dropped 1; count of bases not matched to a gene: 4. CDR3 size: 15 residues. The V gene's germline CDR1 is MGHRA and CDR2 YSYEKL. The CDR3 nucleotides read TGCGCCAGCAGCCAGAGTGACAGGGGGAACACTGAAGCTTTCTTT. Its protein product is CASSQSDRGNTEAFF.

The chain couples TRBV7-3 to TRBJ2-1, with 8 nucleotides matching TRBD1. Germline loops: CDR1 SGHTA, CDR2 FQGTGA. The CDR3 is made up of 15 amino acids. V was pared by 6 bases and J by 3 bases, with 7 bases of the junction left unmatched. CDR3 in amino acids: CASSRTGLGYNEQFF. The DNA of the CDR3 is TGTGCCAGCAGTCGGACAGGGTTAGGCTACAATGAGCAGTTCTTC.

This clonotype was observed a few times. The rearrangement joins TRBV11-2 to TRBJ2-3; 13 positions agree with TRBD2. Germline loops: CDR1 SGHAT, CDR2 FQNNGV. The CDR3 has 20 residues. V shed 3 bases and J 1 base; nucleotides not matched to a gene: 13. CDR3 DNA: TGTGCCAGCAGCTTCGGAGCTCGACTAGCGGGGGGACTTCGCACAGATACGCAGTATTTT. Encoded protein: CASSFGARLAGGLRTDTQYF.

At least ten counts were recorded for this clonotype. The chain couples TRBV4-1 to TRBJ1-6; D is uncertain. This CDR3 region has 16 residues. Trimming removed 1 base at V and 7 bases at J, with 14 bases between. The germline V gene encodes CDR1 MGHRA and CDR2 YSYEKL. The CDR3 DNA reads TGCGCCAGCAGCCAAGGGCGTGGGAACGCCAATTCACCCCTCCACTTT. Its protein is CASSQGRGNANSPLHF.